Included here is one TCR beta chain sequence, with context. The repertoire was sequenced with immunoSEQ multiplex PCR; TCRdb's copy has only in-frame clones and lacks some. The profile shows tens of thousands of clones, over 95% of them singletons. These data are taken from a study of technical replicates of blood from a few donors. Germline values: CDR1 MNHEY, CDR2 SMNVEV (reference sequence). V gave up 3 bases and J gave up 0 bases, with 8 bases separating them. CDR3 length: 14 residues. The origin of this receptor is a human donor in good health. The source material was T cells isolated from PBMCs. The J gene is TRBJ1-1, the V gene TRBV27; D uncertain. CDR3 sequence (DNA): TGTGCCAGCAGTTTTTTGGCGGTGAACACTGAAGCTTTCTTT. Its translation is CASSFLAVNTEAFF.